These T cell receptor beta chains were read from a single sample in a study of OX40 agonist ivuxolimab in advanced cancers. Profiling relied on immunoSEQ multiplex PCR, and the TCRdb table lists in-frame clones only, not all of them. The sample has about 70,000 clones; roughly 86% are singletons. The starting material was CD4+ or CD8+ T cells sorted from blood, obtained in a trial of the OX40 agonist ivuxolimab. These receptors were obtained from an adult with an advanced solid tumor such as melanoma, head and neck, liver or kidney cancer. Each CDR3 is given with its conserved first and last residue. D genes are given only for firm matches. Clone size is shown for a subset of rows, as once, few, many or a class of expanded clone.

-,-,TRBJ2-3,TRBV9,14,TGTGCCAGCAGCGTAGGAGCAAGCACAGATACGCAGTATTTT,CASSVGASTDTQYF
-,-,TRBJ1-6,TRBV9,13,TGTGCCAGCAGCGCTATACTAGATTCACCCCTCCACTTT,CASSAILDSPLHF
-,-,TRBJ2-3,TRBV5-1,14,TGCGCCAGCCGGCGGGCCCTTAGCACAGATACGCAGTATTTT,CASRRALSTDTQYF
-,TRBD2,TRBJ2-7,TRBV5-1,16,TGCGCCAGCAGCTTCTCACTAGCGGGAGGTTTATTCGAGCAGTACTTC,CASSFSLAGGLFEQYF
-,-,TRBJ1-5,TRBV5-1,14,TGCGCCAGCAGCTTACAGGGATTAAATCAGCCCCAGCATTTT,CASSLQGLNQPQHF
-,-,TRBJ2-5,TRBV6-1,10,TGTGCCAGCAGCGGAGGGACCCAGTACTTC,CASSGGTQYF
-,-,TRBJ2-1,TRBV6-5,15,TGTGCCAGCAGTCCCCTGACGGGAAAGGGGGATGAGCAGTTCTTC,CASSPLTGKGDEQFF
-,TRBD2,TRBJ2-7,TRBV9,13,TGTGCCAGCAGCACGGGACTAGCGGCCGAGCAGTACTTC,CASSTGLAAEQYF
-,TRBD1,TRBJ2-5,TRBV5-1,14,TGCGCCAGCAGCGGACGGACAGGGGAGGGGACCCAGTACTTC,CASSGRTGEGTQYF
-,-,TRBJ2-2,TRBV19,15,TGTGCCAGTAGTATAGGGACAGCGAACACCGGGGAGCTGTTTTTT,CASSIGTANTGELFF
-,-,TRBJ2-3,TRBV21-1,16,TGTGCCAGCAGCAAAGATAAGGGGAAGAGCACAGATACGCAGTATTTT,CASSKDKGKSTDTQYF
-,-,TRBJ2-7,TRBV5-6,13,TGTGCCAGCAGCTTGACTGGGGGGTTCGAGCAGTACTTC,CASSLTGGFEQYF
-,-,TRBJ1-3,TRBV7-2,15,TGTGCCAGCAGCTCACAGGGTTCGGCTGGAAACACCATATATTTT,CASSSQGSAGNTIYF
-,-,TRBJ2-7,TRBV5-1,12,TGCGCCAGCAGCTTGGTACAGGGCGGGCAGTACTTC,CASSLVQGGQYF
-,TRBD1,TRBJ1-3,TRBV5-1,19,TGCGCCAGCAGCCCACGGGACAGGGGACCTACTACTAGAGAAGACACCATATATTTT,CASSPRDRGPTTREDTIYF
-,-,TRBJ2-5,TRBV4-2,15,TGTGCCAGCAGCCTCCGTAGCTCCTCCCAAGAGACCCAGTACTTC,CASSLRSSSQETQYF
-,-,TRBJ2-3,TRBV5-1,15,TGCGCCAGCAGAAGCCAGTTCACGCCGCGAGATACGCAGTATTTT,CASRSQFTPRDTQYF
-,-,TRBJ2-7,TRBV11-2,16,TGTGCCAGCAGCTTAGGTTACGGGGGCCTAGACTACGAGCAGTACTTC,CASSLGYGGLDYEQYF
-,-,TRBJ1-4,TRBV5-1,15,TGCGCCAGCAGCTTAGGGACTGCAACTAATGAAAAACTGTTTTTT,CASSLGTATNEKLFF
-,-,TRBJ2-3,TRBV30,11,TGTGCCTGGAGTGGGACAGATACGCAGTATTTT,CAWSGTDTQYF
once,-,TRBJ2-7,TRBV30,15,TGTGCCTGGAGTCAGTACACGGGACCCTCCTACGAGCAGTACTTC,CAWSQYTGPSYEQYF
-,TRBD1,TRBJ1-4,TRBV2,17,TGTGCCAGCAGCCCCGGGATCAAGAGGACAGGAGGTGAAAAACTGTTTTTT,CASSPGIKRTGGEKLFF
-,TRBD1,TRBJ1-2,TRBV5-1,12,TGCGCCAGCAGCCCACAGGGGGTCGGCTACACCTTC,CASSPQGVGYTF
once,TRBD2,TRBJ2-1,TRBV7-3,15,TGTGCCAGCAGCTTAACGCCTCTAGCGGGGAATGAGCAGTTCTTC,CASSLTPLAGNEQFF
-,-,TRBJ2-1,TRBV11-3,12,TGTGCCAGCAGCCCTCAGGGGAGTGAGCAGTTCTTC,CASSPQGSEQFF
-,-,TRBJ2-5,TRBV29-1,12,TGCAGCGTTGAAGGGGGCGGGGAGACCCAGTACTTC,CSVEGGGETQYF
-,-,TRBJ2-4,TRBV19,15,TGTGCCAGTAGTGATGGTTTCCTAGCCAAAAACATTCAGTACTTC,CASSDGFLAKNIQYF
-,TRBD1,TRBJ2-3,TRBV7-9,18,TGTGCCAGCAGCACCCGACAGGGCTGGAAATCTTCTACAGATACGCAGTATTTT,CASSTRQGWKSSTDTQYF
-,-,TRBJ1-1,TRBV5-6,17,TGTGCCAGCAGCCTACGTATGGGGAGTGACAAATACACTGAAGCTTTCTTT,CASSLRMGSDKYTEAFF
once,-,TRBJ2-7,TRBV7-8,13,TGTGCCAGCAGCCGTGGACGGACCTACGAGCAGTACTTC,CASSRGRTYEQYF
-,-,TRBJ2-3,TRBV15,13,TGTGCCACCAGCGCGGGGTATACAGATACGCAGTATTTT,CATSAGYTDTQYF
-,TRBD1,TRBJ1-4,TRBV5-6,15,TGTGCCAGCAGCTTGGAAGGCAGGGGGAGAGAAAAACTGTTTTTT,CASSLEGRGREKLFF
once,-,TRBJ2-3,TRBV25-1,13,TGTGCCAGCAGTGTGAGAGGAGGGAATACGCAGTATTTT,CASSVRGGNTQYF
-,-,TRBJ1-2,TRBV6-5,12,TGTGCCAGCAGTTACTGGCAGGGCGGCTACACCTTC,CASSYWQGGYTF
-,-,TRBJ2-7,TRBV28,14,TGTGCCAGCAAACCTCTCCAATCTACCTACGAGCAGTACTTC,CASKPLQSTYEQYF
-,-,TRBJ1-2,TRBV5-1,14,TGCGCCAGCAGCGCCCCAGCAGGGTACCATGGCTACACCTTC,CASSAPAGYHGYTF
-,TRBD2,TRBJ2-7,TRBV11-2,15,TGTGCCAGCAGCTTAGATCGGCTAGCGGGAGCCGAGCAGTACTTC,CASSLDRLAGAEQYF
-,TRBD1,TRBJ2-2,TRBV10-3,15,TGTGCCACTACTCCCGGGACAGGGTTGGGCGGGGAGCTGTTTTTT,CATTPGTGLGGELFF